This TCR beta chain came from a study of T cells in Graves' hyperthyroidism and ophthalmopathy (dated by TCRdb to 2018 to 2020). At the level of the whole study: Peripheral blood samples were taken at the time of initial diagnosis, prior to any treatment. TCR V-J signatures able to tell the groups apart were searched for in a discovery cohort of approximately 95 patients, of whom over 40 had Graves' ophthalmopathy and 55 to 65 had stable Graves' hyperthyroidism. Whether ophthalmopathy could be predicted prospectively was tested in an independent validation cohort made up of 18 to 20 hyperthyroidism patients plus 17 patients who later progressed to ophthalmopathy. The 75 to 100 discovery patients were randomly split 7:3 into training and test sets. The study also compared thyroid tissue and blood T-cell repertoires from about six Graves' hyperthyroidism patients. Following sampling, methimazole starting at 30 mg daily was given to hyperthyroidism patients, and high-dose intravenous methylprednisolone was given to ophthalmopathy patients. According to the paper, TCR Vbeta CDR3 sequencing was carried out on approximately 140 peripheral blood samples, which came from fewer than 50 ophthalmopathy, around 74 hyperthyroidism and approximately 17 progressor patients. General findings and caveats noted by the study authors: Blood samples also contained most of the expanded thyroid clonotypes (frequency above 0.001), which suggests that blood repertoires may reflect thyroid immune responses. A 13 V-J signature model separated ophthalmopathy from stable hyperthyroidism, with over 85% sensitivity and roughly 82% specificity in cross-validation and 80%/75% in testing. No statistical method was used to set the sample size in advance, and investigators knew the group allocation. During validation, the model predicted progression to ophthalmopathy a median of approximately 6.5 months ahead of onset, with around 71% sensitivity and under 85% specificity.

This clonotype appeared many times. It lacks a known antigen. Base quality data are lacking; no much larger clone is found one base away. The TCR beta CDR3 regions were amplified from the RNA transcripts. The TCR CDR3 was subjected to a first round of RT-PCR using the HTBI primer set and the Qiagen OneStep RT-PCR kit. The libraries were constructed in a second round of multiplex PCR and then size-selected and purified. The libraries were sequenced on an Illumina HiSeq2000 using paired-end 100 bp reads. For the original study's pipeline: SOAPnuke was used to process the raw data, removing reads that contained adapters or uncalled bases, had a mean Phred below 15, or lacked an exact match to the constant primer or identifier. High-quality paired reads were merged with COPE v1.2.5, and unique nucleotide sequences were defined as clonotypes. Clonotypes were aligned to IMGT TRBV, TRBD and TRBJ reference segments using MiTCR v1.1. Analysis was restricted to V-J combinations with a frequency above 0.0001, which covered over 98% of repertoires. The TCS score was defined as the ratio of F50 (clonal expansion) to E x V (chaos), calculated using BLOSUM62-based TCRdist between CDR3 peptides within each V-J. Welch's t-statistics and random forest reduced fewer than 600 V-J features to around 14, which were used in a naive Bayes classifier (R e1071). The raw public reads went through TCRdb reprocessing: fastp at Q25, MiXCR clone calling, in-frame beta chains kept. A single entry per CDR3 protein holds the most common genes and DNA from its merged rows. The V and J calls, along with clone size, are taken from TCRdb and not from the paper's own processing. Here the sample has 300,000 to 450,000 distinct CDR3 sequences; about a sixth occur a single time. Together, the top ten hold 30% to 40% of the sample.

Hyperthyroidism patients were aged 18 to 65 years and newly diagnosed, with disease duration of less than 2 months. Patients with uncontrolled infections, other autoimmune diseases, pregnancy or lactation were excluded. Clinical symptoms, serum thyroxine and TRAb, thyroid ultrasound, and orbital computed tomography formed the basis for the diagnoses. For progressor patients, blood was drawn at the first diagnosis of hyperthyroidism, before any ophthalmopathy symptoms had appeared. PBMCs were separated from 10 ml of fresh peripheral blood using Ficoll-Paque density gradient centrifugation. Progressor patients were defined as those initially diagnosed with Graves' hyperthyroidism in whom ophthalmopathy developed during follow-up. Total RNA was extracted using Trizol reagent, and RNA quality was assessed on an Agilent 2100 Bioanalyzer. Its CDR3 holds 14 amino acids, cysteine through phenylalanine. Only the CDR3 DNA is retained, 42 bases long and in frame from the first base. The germline V gene (reference sequence) sets CDR1 to DFQATT and CDR2 to SNEGSKA. V lost 0 bases and J lost 4 bases; the stretch between them is 12 bases long.

This receptor was obtained from a woman aged 30 to 39 with Graves' hyperthyroidism that later progressed to Graves' ophthalmopathy. The source material was blood. The V and J segments used are TRBV20-1 and TRBJ1-2; the D segment cannot be called with confidence. The nucleotide sequence reads TGCAGTGCTAGAGATCCGGCAGTTCTCTATGGCTACACCTTC. Translated, this gives CSARDPAVLYGYTF.